These 5 T cell receptor beta chains were sequenced from one sample in a study of blood T cell repertoires in COVID-19. The table came from immunoSEQ multiplex PCR; TCRdb's copy has only in-frame clones and leaves some out. The table includes some 95,000 clones, around 93% detected once. Sequenced input: peripheral blood. The receptors here all came from a human donor with active COVID-19. The donor label of this sample is uncertain.

The CDR3 bases are TGTGCCAGCAGTGAAACGAGCGGTAACATCTACGAGCAGTACTTC. This encodes CASSETSGNIYEQYF. This sequence joins TRBV2 and TRBJ2-7, with a weak D call TRBD2 (5 bases). The CDR3 is 15 amino acids. Germline V gives CDR1 SNHLY, CDR2 FYNNEI. Trimming left V 2 bases short and J 3 bases short, with 14 bases between. Based on the CDR3 plus reference TRBV2 and TRBJ2-7, the full variable domain is EPEVTQTPSHQVTQMGQEVILRCVPISNHLYFYWYRQILGQKVEFLVSFYNNEISEKSEIFDDQFSVERPDGSNFTLKIRSTKLEDSAMYFCASSETSGNIYEQYFGPGTRLTVT.

V usage is TRBV12-3 or TRBV12-4 and J usage is TRBJ2-1; TRBD2 might be the D (6 bases). With 8 bases removed from V and 7 bases from J, the gap between germline ends came to 12 bases. CDR3 length equals 12 residues. The CDR3 coding sequence is TGTGCCAGCTGGCCGGGGGTTAATGAGCAGTTCTTC. Amino acid sequence: CASWPGVNEQFF.

The rearrangement uses TRBV7-3 and TRBJ2-5, with D maybe TRBD1 (6 bases). CDR3 length: 17 amino acids. Germline V lookup: CDR1 SGHTA, CDR2 FQGTGA. V was trimmed by 5 bases and J by 1 base, leaving 20 bases between them. The CDR3 loop reads CASSPYPRTESQETQYF. Written as DNA, the CDR3 is TGTGCCAGCAGCCCCTACCCCAGGACAGAATCCCAAGAGACCCAGTACTTC.

V and J are TRBV28 and TRBJ2-7; 13 nucleotides line up with TRBD2. This CDR3 comprises 16 residues. Losses at the gene ends were 3 bases for V and 3 bases for J; bases not matched to a gene: 5. The germline gives CDR1 MDHEN, CDR2 SYDVKM. As DNA, the CDR3 is TGTGCCAGCAGTTTGGGGGGACTAGCGGGGAACTACGAGCAGTACTTC. Its translation: CASSLGGLAGNYEQYF.

The rearrangement links TRBV2 to TRBJ1-2; D unclear. Germline assignment: CDR1 SNHLY and CDR2 FYNNEI. Trimming cost V 3 bases and J 4 bases, with 9 bases left between them. There are 13 residues in the CDR3. Here the CDR3 DNA reads TGTGCCAGCAGTGACACATCAACCTATGGCTACACCTTC. The encoded protein is CASSDTSTYGYTF.